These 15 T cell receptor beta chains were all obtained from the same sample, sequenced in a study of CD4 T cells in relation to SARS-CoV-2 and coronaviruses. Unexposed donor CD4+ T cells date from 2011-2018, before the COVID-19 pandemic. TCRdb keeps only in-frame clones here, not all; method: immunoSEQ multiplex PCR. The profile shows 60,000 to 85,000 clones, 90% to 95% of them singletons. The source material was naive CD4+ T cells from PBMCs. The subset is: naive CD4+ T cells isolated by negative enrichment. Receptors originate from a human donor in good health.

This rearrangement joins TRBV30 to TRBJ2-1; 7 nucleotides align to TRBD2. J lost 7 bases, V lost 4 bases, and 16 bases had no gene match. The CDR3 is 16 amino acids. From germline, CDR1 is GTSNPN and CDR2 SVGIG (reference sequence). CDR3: CAWNFGLSGQGNEQFF. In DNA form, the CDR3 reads TGTGCCTGGAACTTCGGCCTTAGCGGGCAGGGAAATGAGCAGTTCTTC. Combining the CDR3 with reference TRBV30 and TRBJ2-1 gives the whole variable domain SQTIHQWPATLVQPVGSPLSLECTVEGTSNPNLYWYRQAAGRGLQLLFYSVGIGQISSEVPQNLSASRPQDRQFILSSKKLLLSDSGFYLCAWNFGLSGQGNEQFFGPGTRLTVL.

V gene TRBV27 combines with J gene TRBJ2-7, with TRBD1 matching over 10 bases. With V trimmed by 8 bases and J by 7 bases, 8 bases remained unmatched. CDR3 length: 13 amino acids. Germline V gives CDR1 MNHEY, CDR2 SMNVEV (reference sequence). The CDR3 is CASRDRGLLEQYF. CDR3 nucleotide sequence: TGTGCCAGCCGAGACAGGGGGCTCTTAGAGCAGTACTTC.

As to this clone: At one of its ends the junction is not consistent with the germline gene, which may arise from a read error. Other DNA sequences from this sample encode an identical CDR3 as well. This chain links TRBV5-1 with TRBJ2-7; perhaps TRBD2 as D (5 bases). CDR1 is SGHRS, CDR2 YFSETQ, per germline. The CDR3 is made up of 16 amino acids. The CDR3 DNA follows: TGCGCCAGCAGTTTGGTCAGGCTAGCTGGCTCCTACGAGCAGTACTTC. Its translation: CASSLVRLAGSYEQYF.

CDR3 region: CASSLTGAGDTEAFF. As DNA, the CDR3 is TGTGCCAGCAGCCTCACAGGGGCTGGGGACACTGAAGCTTTCTTT. This chain links TRBV6-4 with TRBJ1-1, with TRBD1 identical over 7 bases. The CDR3 is 15 amino acids. Trimming at V came to 6 bases and at J to 3 bases, leaving 10 bases not matched to a gene. Looked up from germline, CDR1 is MRHNA and CDR2 is SNTAGT.

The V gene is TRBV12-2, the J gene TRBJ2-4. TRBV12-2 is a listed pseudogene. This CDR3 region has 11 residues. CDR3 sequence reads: CASRLGDIQYF. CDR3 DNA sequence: TGTGCAAGTCGCTTAGGGGACATTCAGTACTTC.

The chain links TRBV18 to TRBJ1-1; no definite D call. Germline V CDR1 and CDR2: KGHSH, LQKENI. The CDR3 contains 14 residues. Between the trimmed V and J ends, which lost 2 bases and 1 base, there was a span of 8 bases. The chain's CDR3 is CASSPRSENTEAFF. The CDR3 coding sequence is TGTGCCAGCTCACCAAGGTCAGAGAACACTGAAGCTTTCTTT.

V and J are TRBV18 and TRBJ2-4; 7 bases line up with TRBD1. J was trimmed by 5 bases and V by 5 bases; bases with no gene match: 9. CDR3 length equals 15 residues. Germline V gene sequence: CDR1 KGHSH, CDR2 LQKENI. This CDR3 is CASSTGTADENIQYF. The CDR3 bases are TGTGCCAGCTCAACTGGGACAGCCGATGAAAACATTCAGTACTTC.

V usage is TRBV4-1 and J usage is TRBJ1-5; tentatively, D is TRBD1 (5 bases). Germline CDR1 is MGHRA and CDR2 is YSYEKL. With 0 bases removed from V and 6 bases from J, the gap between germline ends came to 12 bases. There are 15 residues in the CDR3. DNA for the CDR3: TGCGCCAGCAGCCAAGATCAGAGGAGGGGTCAGCCCCAGCATTTT. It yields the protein CASSQDQRRGQPQHF.

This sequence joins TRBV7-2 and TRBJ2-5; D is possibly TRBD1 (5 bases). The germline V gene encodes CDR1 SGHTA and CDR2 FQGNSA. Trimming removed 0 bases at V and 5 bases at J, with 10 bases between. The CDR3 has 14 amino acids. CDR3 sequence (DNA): TGTGCCAGCAGCTTAGCGGCAGGGCGGGAGACCCAGTACTTC. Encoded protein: CASSLAAGRETQYF. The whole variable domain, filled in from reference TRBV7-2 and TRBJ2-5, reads GAGVSQSPSNKVTEKGKDVELRCDPISGHTALYWYRQSLGQGLEFLIYFQGNSAPDKSGLPSDRFSAERTGGSVSTLTIQRTQQEDSAVYLCASSLAAGRETQYFGPGTRLLVL.

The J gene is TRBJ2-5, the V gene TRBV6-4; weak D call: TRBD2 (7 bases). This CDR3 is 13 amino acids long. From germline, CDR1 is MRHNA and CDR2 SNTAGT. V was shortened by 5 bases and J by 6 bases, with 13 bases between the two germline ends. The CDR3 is CASSSSGGQTQYF. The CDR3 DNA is TGTGCCAGCAGTTCCTCGGGGGGCCAGACCCAGTACTTC.

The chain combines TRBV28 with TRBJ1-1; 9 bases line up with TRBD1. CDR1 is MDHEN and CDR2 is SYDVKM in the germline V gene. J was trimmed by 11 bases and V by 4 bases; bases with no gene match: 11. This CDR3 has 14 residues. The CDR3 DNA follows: TGTGCCAGCAGTTCGTGGACAGGGGTCTTGAGGGCTTTCTTT. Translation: CASSSWTGVLRAFF.

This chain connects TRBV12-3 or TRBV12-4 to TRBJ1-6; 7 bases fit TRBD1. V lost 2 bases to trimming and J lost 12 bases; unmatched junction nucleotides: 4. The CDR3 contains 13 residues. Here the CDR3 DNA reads TGTGCCAGCAGTTTATTGGCAGGGGGACCCCTCCACTTT. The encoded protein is CASSLLAGGPLHF.

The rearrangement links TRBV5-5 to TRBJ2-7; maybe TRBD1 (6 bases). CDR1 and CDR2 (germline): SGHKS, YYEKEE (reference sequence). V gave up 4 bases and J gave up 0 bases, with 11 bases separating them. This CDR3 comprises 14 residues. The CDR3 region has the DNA TGTGCCAGCAGCGCTGGACAGAGCTCCTACGAGCAGTACTTC. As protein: CASSAGQSSYEQYF.

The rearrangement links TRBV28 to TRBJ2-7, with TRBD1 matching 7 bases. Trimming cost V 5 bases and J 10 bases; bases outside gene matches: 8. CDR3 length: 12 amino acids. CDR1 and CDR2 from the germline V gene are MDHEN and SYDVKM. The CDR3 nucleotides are TGTGCCAGCAGTCTCCGACAGGGATTCCAGTACTTC. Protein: CASSLRQGFQYF.

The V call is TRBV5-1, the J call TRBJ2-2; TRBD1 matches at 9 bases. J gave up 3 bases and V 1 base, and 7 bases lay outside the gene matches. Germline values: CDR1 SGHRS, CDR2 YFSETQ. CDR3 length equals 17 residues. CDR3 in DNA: TGCGCCAGCAGCTTGACCGGGACAGGGCCTTACACCGGGGAGCTGTTTTTT. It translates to CASSLTGTGPYTGELFF.